This is a list of T cell receptor beta chains from one sample in a study of graft-versus-host responses after intestinal transplantation. Data came from immunoSEQ multiplex PCR; TCRdb stores just in-frame clones and leaves some out. Of about 100,000 clones in the sample, roughly 90% were seen once. Sample: PBMCs, taken just under 460 days after intestinal transplant. These receptors all stem from a human patient who received an intestinal transplant, so some T cells may come from the graft donor. Both conserved end residues are part of each CDR3. Fields, in order: CDR3 DNA, CDR3 protein, J gene, D gene, V gene. D genes are given only for firm matches.

CDR3 DNA: TGTGCTAGTGGGTTCGGACAGGAACACTACGAGCAGTACTTC; CDR3 protein: CASGFGQEHYEQYF; J gene: TRBJ2-7; D gene: TRBD1; V gene: TRBV12-5
CDR3 DNA: TGTGTCAGCAGTTCCCCAGCCTACGAGCAGTACTTC; CDR3 protein: CVSSSPAYEQYF; J gene: TRBJ2-7; D gene: .; V gene: TRBV6-5
CDR3 DNA: TGTGCCAGCAGCTCCCCCGGGACACCTCCCAATTCACCCCTCCACTTT; CDR3 protein: CASSSPGTPPNSPLHF; J gene: TRBJ1-6; D gene: .; V gene: TRBV7-9
CDR3 DNA: TGTGCCAGCAGCAAAAATGGGGACAGGAGGGGGAGTCGTAGCGGCCTCTATGAAAAACTGTTTTTT; CDR3 protein: CASSKNGDRRGSRSGLYEKLFF; J gene: TRBJ1-4; D gene: .; V gene: TRBV21-1
CDR3 DNA: TGTGCCAGCAGCTTGGAGAAGATCTCTGGGGCCAACGTCCTGACTTTC; CDR3 protein: CASSLEKISGANVLTF; J gene: TRBJ2-6; D gene: .; V gene: TRBV5-6
CDR3 DNA: TGCGCCAGCTATGGGGCCGGCACAGATACGCAGTATTTT; CDR3 protein: CASYGAGTDTQYF; J gene: TRBJ2-3; D gene: .; V gene: TRBV4-1
CDR3 DNA: TGTGCCAGCTCACCTCGGGATCCGGGACTAGCGTGGGGCGAGACCCAGTACTTC; CDR3 protein: CASSPRDPGLAWGETQYF; J gene: TRBJ2-5; D gene: TRBD2; V gene: TRBV18
CDR3 DNA: TGTGCCAGCAGCTTACCCGGGAGCTCTGGAAACACCATATATTTT; CDR3 protein: CASSLPGSSGNTIYF; J gene: TRBJ1-3; D gene: .; V gene: TRBV13
CDR3 DNA: TGTGCCAGCAGCCAAGTTTGGGGTCCCAAAAGTAATTCACCCCTCCACTTT; CDR3 protein: CASSQVWGPKSNSPLHF; J gene: TRBJ1-6; D gene: .; V gene: TRBV14
CDR3 DNA: TGTGCCAGTAGTCCAAGGACGGACTCCTACGAGCAGTACTTC; CDR3 protein: CASSPRTDSYEQYF; J gene: TRBJ2-7; D gene: .; V gene: TRBV19
CDR3 DNA: TGTGCCAGCAGCGCGTCGCGGGGGACGGCCGAGCAGTACTTC; CDR3 protein: CASSASRGTAEQYF; J gene: TRBJ2-7; D gene: TRBD2; V gene: TRBV7-8
CDR3 DNA: TGTGCCAGCAGCTCGGGACGGGTTGGTCAGCCCCAGCATTTT; CDR3 protein: CASSSGRVGQPQHF; J gene: TRBJ1-5; D gene: .; V gene: TRBV11-2